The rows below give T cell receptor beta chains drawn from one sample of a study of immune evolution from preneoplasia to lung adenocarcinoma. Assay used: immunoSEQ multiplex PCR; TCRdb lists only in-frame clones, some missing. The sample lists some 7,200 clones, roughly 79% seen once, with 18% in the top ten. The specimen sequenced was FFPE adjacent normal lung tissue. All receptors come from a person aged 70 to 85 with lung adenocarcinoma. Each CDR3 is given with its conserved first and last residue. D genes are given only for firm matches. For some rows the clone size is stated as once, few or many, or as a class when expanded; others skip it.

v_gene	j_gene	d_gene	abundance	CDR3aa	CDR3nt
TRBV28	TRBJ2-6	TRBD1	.	CASSPTGAGANVLTF	TGTGCCAGCAGTCCGACAGGGGCTGGGGCCAACGTCCTGACTTTC
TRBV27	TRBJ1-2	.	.	CASSSAGAGEANYGYTF	TGTGCCAGCAGTTCGGCAGGAGCCGGAGAAGCTAACTATGGCTACACCTTC
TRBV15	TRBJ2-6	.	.	CATSRVRAGANVLTF	TGTGCCACCAGCAGAGTTAGGGCTGGGGCCAACGTCCTGACTTTC
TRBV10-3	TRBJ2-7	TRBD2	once	CAISDPVTSGVRYEQYF	TGTGCCATCAGTGACCCCGTGACTAGCGGGGTGAGGTACGAGCAGTACTTC
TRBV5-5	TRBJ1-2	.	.	CASSLASRAPRSYGYTF	TGTGCCAGCAGCTTGGCAAGTAGGGCGCCCCGGTCCTATGGCTACACCTTC
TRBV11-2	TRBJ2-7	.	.	CASSPTNRNLYEQYF	TGTGCCAGCAGTCCGACAAACAGGAACCTCTACGAGCAGTACTTC
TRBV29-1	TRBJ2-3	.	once	CSARQSADTQYF	TGCAGCGCCCGACAGTCGGCAGATACGCAGTATTTT
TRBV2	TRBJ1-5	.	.	CASCRGGNNQPQHF	TGTGCCAGCTGTCGTGGGGGTAACAATCAGCCCCAGCATTTT
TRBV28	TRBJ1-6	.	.	CASSLGSVSSYNSPLHF	TGTGCCAGCAGTTTGGGGAGTGTTAGCTCCTATAATTCACCCCTCCACTTT
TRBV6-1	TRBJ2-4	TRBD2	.	CASSEEPSGGPNLAKNIQYF	TGTGCCAGCAGTGAAGAGCCTAGCGGGGGGCCGAACCTAGCCAAAAACATTCAGTACTTC
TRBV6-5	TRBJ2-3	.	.	CASRGGTDTQYF	TGTGCCAGCAGGGGGGGCACAGATACGCAGTATTTT
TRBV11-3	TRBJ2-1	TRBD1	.	CASSPLRDSSYNEQFF	TGTGCCAGCAGTCCCCTACGGGACAGCTCCTACAATGAGCAGTTCTTC
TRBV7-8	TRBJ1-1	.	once	CASSLMGQSMNTEAFF	TGTGCCAGTAGCTTAATGGGTCAGTCCATGAACACTGAAGCTTTCTTT
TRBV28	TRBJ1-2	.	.	CASHTDNYGYTF	TGTGCCAGCCATACTGATAACTATGGCTACACCTTC
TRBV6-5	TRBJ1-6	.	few	CASSYVRGGGTSPLHF	TGTGCCAGCAGTTACGTCAGGGGAGGGGGAACTTCACCCCTCCACTTT
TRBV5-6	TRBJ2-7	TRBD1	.	CASRSGTGLYEQYF	TGTGCCAGTAGATCCGGGACAGGGCTATACGAGCAGTACTTC
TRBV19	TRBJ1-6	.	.	CASSPILQVKVDSPLHF	TGTGCCAGTAGTCCCATCTTACAGGTGAAGGTTGATTCACCCCTCCACTTT
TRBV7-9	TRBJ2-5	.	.	CASRSDVGETQYF	TGTGCCAGCAGGTCGGATGTGGGGGAGACCCAGTACTTC
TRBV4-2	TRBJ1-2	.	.	CASSQALGGNYGYTF	TGTGCCAGCAGCCAAGCTCTTGGGGGTAACTATGGCTACACCTTC
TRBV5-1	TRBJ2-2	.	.	CASSLAAVTTGELFF	TGCGCCAGCAGCTTGGCCGCGGTGACCACCGGGGAGCTGTTTTTT
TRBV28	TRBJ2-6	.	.	CASSSVGDSPGANVLTF	TGTGCCAGCAGTTCTGTAGGGGACTCCCCCGGGGCCAACGTCCTGACTTTC
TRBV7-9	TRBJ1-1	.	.	CASSEGRVNTEAFF	TGTGCCAGCAGCGAGGGACGTGTGAACACTGAAGCTTTCTTT
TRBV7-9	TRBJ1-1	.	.	CASSLEQSNTEAFF	TGTGCCAGCAGCTTAGAACAGTCGAACACTGAAGCTTTCTTT
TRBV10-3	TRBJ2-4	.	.	CAISEGLAKNIQYF	TGTGCCATCAGTGAGGGGCTAGCCAAAAACATTCAGTACTTC
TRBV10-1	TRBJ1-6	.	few	CASSEGGGSPLHF	TGCGCCAGCAGCGAGGGCGGGGGCTCACCCCTCCACTTT
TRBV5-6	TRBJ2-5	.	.	CASSKTGPGETQYF	TGTGCCAGCAGCAAAACAGGGCCGGGGGAGACCCAGTACTTC
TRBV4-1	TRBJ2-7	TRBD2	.	CASTPGAGGLYEQYF	TGCGCCAGCACCCCCGGTGCGGGGGGTCTCTACGAGCAGTACTTC